Below, one TCR beta chain is given with its context. The data belong to a study of blood T cell repertoires in COVID-19. For the study at large: Samples taken during acute and convalescent COVID-19 were collected in the United States, Italy and Spain.

As originally analysed: Amplified reference gene primers provided the basis for estimating nucleated cell counts. Assay used: immunoSEQ multiplex PCR; TCRdb lists only in-frame clones, some missing. The D gene and trimming were derived from the DNA, and the V and J assignments and clone size from that table. The profile shows about 170,000 clones, 75% to 90% of them singletons. Germline V gives CDR1 SGHAT, CDR2 FQNNGV. The CDR3 sequence is 14 residues long. V gave up 2 bases and J gave up 5 bases, with 10 bases separating them. Enrollees, about 18 to 95 years old, lived in about two dozen US areas. Sequences were obtained from PBMCs or T cells enriched from blood (not recorded which). The receptor was derived from a woman between 45 and 60 years old who had recovered from COVID-19. The chain has TRBV11-2 and TRBJ2-1; D is possibly TRBD1 (6 bases). The CDR3 DNA reads TGTGCCAGCAGCTTATCCAGGGGAAACAATGAGCAGTTCTTC. This gives the protein CASSLSRGNNEQFF.